Only a few counts were recorded for the clone carrying this T cell receptor (beta chain). Its antigen remains unknown. This sample is part of a study of T cells in Graves' hyperthyroidism and ophthalmopathy. Whole-study context: Before treatment of any kind, peripheral blood was taken at initial diagnosis. Findings and limits, study-wide: Ophthalmopathy, which appeared later, was predicted by the model a median approximately 6.7 months before onset.

Hyperthyroidism patients were newly diagnosed, had disease duration under 2 months, and were aged 18 to 65 years. Diagnoses rested on clinical symptoms, serum thyroxine and TRAb, thyroid ultrasound and orbital computed tomography. The CDR3 consists of 14 residues. The ends were cut back, 5 bases at V and 0 bases at J, with 14 bases in the middle. CDR1 and CDR2 (germline): GTSNPN, SVGIG (reference sequence). What was amplified from RNA transcripts were TCR beta CDR3 regions. HTBI primers were used for first-round RT-PCR of the TCR CDR3. Each CDR3 protein gets one entry after TCRdb re-called the multiplex PCR reads with MiXCR. The table has 650,000 to 750,000 distinct CDR3 sequences, about 15% seen once.

This clonotype was obtained from a young woman with Graves' hyperthyroidism. The sample consisted of blood. The chain recombines TRBV30 with TRBJ2-7; D is tentatively TRBD1 or TRBD2 (5 bases each). The chain's CDR3 is CAWDTGATSYEQYF. The CDR3 nucleotides read TGTGCCTGGGATACCGGGGCCACCTCCTACGAGCAGTACTTC.